Listed below are T cell receptor beta chains from one sample, sequenced in a study of cytomegalovirus exposure and HLA in healthy donors. Profiling relied on immunoSEQ multiplex PCR, and the TCRdb table lists in-frame clones only, not all of them. The table lists tens of thousands of clones, around 91% of them singletons. Sequences were obtained from PBMCs. The receptors here all came from a woman aged 25 to 39 in good health and CMV-seropositive. Both conserved end residues are part of each CDR3. Each record gives: clone size, J gene, D gene, V gene, CDR3 DNA, CDR3 protein. The D gene is left open where the match is weak. Clone size is shown for a subset of rows, as once, few, many or a class of expanded clone.

abundance: -
j_gene: TRBJ2-1
d_gene: TRBD2
v_gene: TRBV7-9
CDR3nt: TGTGCCAGCAGCCCTGGAAGCGGGACCCACAATGAGCAGTTCTTC
CDR3aa: CASSPGSGTHNEQFF

abundance: -
j_gene: TRBJ1-1
d_gene: -
v_gene: TRBV11-2
CDR3nt: TGTGCCAGCAGCTTTCTGCGGGGGGCCACTGAAGCTTTCTTT
CDR3aa: CASSFLRGATEAFF

abundance: -
j_gene: TRBJ1-1
d_gene: -
v_gene: TRBV27
CDR3nt: TGTGCCAGCTGGCTCGCCCGGGGCACTGAAGCTTTCTTT
CDR3aa: CASWLARGTEAFF

abundance: once
j_gene: TRBJ2-5
d_gene: TRBD2
v_gene: TRBV5-1
CDR3nt: TGCGCCAGCAGCTTGGGAGGCCTAGCGGGAGAGACCCAGTACTTC
CDR3aa: CASSLGGLAGETQYF

abundance: -
j_gene: TRBJ2-3
d_gene: -
v_gene: TRBV25-1
CDR3nt: TGTGCCAGCACTGGCGGGCGGGGCGGGAACGGGGATACGCAGTATTTT
CDR3aa: CASTGGRGGNGDTQYF

abundance: -
j_gene: TRBJ2-7
d_gene: -
v_gene: TRBV5-1
CDR3nt: TGCGCCAGCAGTTTCTCGCGGGTGAACGAGCAGTACTTC
CDR3aa: CASSFSRVNEQYF

abundance: -
j_gene: TRBJ2-1
d_gene: TRBD2
v_gene: TRBV28
CDR3nt: TGTGCCAGCAGGCTAGCGGGGAGATACAATGAGCAGTTCTTC
CDR3aa: CASRLAGRYNEQFF

abundance: -
j_gene: TRBJ2-7
d_gene: -
v_gene: TRBV5-1
CDR3nt: TGCGCCAGCAGCTTGTACGAGGGCTACGAGCAGTACTTC
CDR3aa: CASSLYEGYEQYF

abundance: -
j_gene: TRBJ2-1
d_gene: TRBD2
v_gene: TRBV7-8
CDR3nt: TGTGCCAGCAGCTCGAGACTAGCGGGAGCCTCCTACAATGAGCAGTTCTTC
CDR3aa: CASSSRLAGASYNEQFF

abundance: -
j_gene: TRBJ1-2
d_gene: TRBD1
v_gene: TRBV18
CDR3nt: TGTGCCAGCTCGCTGACTGGGACAGGGTCTGGCTACACCTTC
CDR3aa: CASSLTGTGSGYTF

abundance: -
j_gene: TRBJ2-1
d_gene: -
v_gene: TRBV30
CDR3nt: TGTGCCTGGAGTATTGGCAGGGGCTGGGGTGAGCAGTTCTTC
CDR3aa: CAWSIGRGWGEQFF

abundance: -
j_gene: TRBJ2-7
d_gene: TRBD1
v_gene: TRBV13
CDR3nt: TGTGCCAGCAGTTTCCTCCCGGGACAGGGAAACTACGAGCAGTACTTC
CDR3aa: CASSFLPGQGNYEQYF

abundance: -
j_gene: TRBJ1-2
d_gene: -
v_gene: TRBV19
CDR3nt: TGTGCCAGTAGTATCTCCCACTGGAACTATGGCTACACCTTC
CDR3aa: CASSISHWNYGYTF

abundance: -
j_gene: TRBJ2-3
d_gene: TRBD2
v_gene: TRBV9
CDR3nt: TGTGCCAGCAGCGCTTCCGTGCTTGGCGGGAGTGGGACAGATACGCAGTATTTT
CDR3aa: CASSASVLGGSGTDTQYF

abundance: few
j_gene: TRBJ2-3
d_gene: TRBD1
v_gene: TRBV27
CDR3nt: TGTGCCTCACAAGCCCGGGACAGGGGGCCAGATACGCAGTATTTT
CDR3aa: CASQARDRGPDTQYF

abundance: -
j_gene: TRBJ1-1
d_gene: -
v_gene: TRBV28
CDR3nt: TGTGCCAGCAGTTTAAGCAGGGGACAAGCTTTCTTT
CDR3aa: CASSLSRGQAFF

abundance: -
j_gene: TRBJ2-5
d_gene: TRBD2
v_gene: TRBV4-1
CDR3nt: TGCGCCAGCAGCCAAGAGGGGACTAGCGGGAGAACAGAGACCCAGTACTTC
CDR3aa: CASSQEGTSGRTETQYF

abundance: -
j_gene: TRBJ2-2
d_gene: TRBD2
v_gene: TRBV11-2
CDR3nt: TGTGCCAGCAGCGGACTAGCGGGAGAAGGTAACGGGGAGCTGTTTTTT
CDR3aa: CASSGLAGEGNGELFF

abundance: few
j_gene: TRBJ2-7
d_gene: TRBD2
v_gene: TRBV10-1
CDR3nt: TGCGCCAGCAGTCTCGGGACTAGCGGATCTTACGAGCAGTACTTC
CDR3aa: CASSLGTSGSYEQYF

abundance: -
j_gene: TRBJ2-5
d_gene: TRBD2
v_gene: TRBV9
CDR3nt: TGTGCCAGCAGCGCCGCCCCGACTAGCGGGCAAGAGACCCAGTACTTC
CDR3aa: CASSAAPTSGQETQYF

abundance: -
j_gene: TRBJ2-3
d_gene: TRBD2
v_gene: TRBV5-5
CDR3nt: TGTGCCAGCAGCTTAGCAACTAGCGGGAGGGGGTCAGATACGCAGTATTTT
CDR3aa: CASSLATSGRGSDTQYF

abundance: -
j_gene: TRBJ2-7
d_gene: -
v_gene: TRBV4-1
CDR3nt: TGCGCCAGCAGCCATGCAATAGCAGAGCTCACCTTC
CDR3aa: CASSHAIAELTF